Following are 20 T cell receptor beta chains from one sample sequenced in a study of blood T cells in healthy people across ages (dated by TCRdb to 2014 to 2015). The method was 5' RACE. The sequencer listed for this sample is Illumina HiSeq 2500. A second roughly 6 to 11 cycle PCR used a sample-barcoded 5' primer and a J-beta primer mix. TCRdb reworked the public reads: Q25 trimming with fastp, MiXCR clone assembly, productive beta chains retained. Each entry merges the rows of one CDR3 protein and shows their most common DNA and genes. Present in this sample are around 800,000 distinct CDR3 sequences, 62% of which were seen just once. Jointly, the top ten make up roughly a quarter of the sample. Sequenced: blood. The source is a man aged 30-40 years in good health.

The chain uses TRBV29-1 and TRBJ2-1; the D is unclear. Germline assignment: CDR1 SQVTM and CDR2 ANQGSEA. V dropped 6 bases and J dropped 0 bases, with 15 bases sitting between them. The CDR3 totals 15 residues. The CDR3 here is CSVDRPISSYNEQFF. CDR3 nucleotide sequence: TGCAGCGTCGACCGGCCCATAAGCTCCTACAATGAGCAGTTCTTC.

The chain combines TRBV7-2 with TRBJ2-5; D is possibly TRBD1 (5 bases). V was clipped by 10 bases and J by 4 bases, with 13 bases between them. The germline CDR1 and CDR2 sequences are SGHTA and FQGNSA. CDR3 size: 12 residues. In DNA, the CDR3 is TGTGCCATCAGGGCCTATCGAGAGACCCAGTACTTC. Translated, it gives CAIRAYRETQYF.

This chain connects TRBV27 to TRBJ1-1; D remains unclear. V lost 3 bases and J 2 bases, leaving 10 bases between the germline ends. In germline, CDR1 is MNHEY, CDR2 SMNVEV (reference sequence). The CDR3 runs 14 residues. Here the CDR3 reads CASSLAPRNTEAFF. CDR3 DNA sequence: TGTGCCAGCAGTTTGGCCCCGAGAAACACTGAAGCTTTCTTT.

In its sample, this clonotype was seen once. CDR3 coding DNA: TGTGCCAGCAGTGCCGGGACAGAAAGTCAGCCCCAGCATTTT. Its protein product is CASSAGTESQPQHF. The chain employs TRBV6-5 and TRBJ1-5, with 7 nucleotides matching TRBD1. The CDR3 length is 14 residues. After removal of 5 bases from V and 6 bases from J, the junction contained 7 bases not matched to a gene. Germline assignment: CDR1 MNHEY and CDR2 SVGAGI.

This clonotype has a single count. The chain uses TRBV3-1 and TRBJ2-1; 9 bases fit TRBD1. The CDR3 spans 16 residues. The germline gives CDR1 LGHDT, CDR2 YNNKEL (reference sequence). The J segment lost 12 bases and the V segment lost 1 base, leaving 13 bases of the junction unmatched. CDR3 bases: TGTGCCAGCAGCCAAGCGACGACCGGGACAGGGAACGGGCAGTTCTTC. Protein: CASSQATTGTGNGQFF.

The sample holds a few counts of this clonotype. The CDR3 nucleotides read TGTGCCAGTAGCCTCGCAGGGTTCTATGGCTACACCTTC. It translates to CASSLAGFYGYTF. The chain couples TRBV9 to TRBJ1-2; the D gene is possibly TRBD1 (5 bases). CDR3 length: 13 amino acids. CDR1 is SGDLS, CDR2 YYNGEE, per germline. The germline V and J ends were trimmed by 8 bases and 4 bases, with 15 bases remaining between them.

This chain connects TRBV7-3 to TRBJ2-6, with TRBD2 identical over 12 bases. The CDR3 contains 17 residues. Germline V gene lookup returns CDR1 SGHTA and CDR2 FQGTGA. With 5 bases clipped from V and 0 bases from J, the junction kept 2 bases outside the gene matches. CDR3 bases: TGTGCCAGCAGCATGGGACTAGCGGGCTCTGGGGCCAACGTCCTGACTTTC. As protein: CASSMGLAGSGANVLTF.

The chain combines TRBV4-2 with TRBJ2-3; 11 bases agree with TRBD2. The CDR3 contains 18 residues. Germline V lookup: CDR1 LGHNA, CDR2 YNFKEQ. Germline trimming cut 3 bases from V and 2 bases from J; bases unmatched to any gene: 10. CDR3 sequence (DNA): TGTGCCAGCAGCCACGGATTGACTAGCGGGGTATCCACAGATACGCAGTATTTT. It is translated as CASSHGLTSGVSTDTQYF.

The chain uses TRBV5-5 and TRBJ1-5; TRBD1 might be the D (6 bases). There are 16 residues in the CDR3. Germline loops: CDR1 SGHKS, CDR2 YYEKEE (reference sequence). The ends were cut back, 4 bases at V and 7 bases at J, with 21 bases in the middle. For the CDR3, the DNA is TGTGCCAGCAGCCCATCCGGGGGCTCCGGGGGGCAGCCCCAGCATTTT. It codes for CASSPSGGSGGQPQHF.

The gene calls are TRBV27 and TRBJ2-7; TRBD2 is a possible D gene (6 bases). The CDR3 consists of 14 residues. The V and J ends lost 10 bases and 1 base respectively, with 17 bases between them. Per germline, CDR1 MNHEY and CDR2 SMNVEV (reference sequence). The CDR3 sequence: CATGSAGASYEQYF. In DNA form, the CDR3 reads TGTGCCACCGGGAGCGCTGGTGCGTCCTACGAGCAGTACTTC.

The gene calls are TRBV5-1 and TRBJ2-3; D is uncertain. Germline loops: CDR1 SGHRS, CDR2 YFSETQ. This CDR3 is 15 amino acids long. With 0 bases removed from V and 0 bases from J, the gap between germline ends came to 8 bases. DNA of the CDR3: TGCGCCAGCAGCTTGGCTCAGGCTAGCACAGATACGCAGTATTTT. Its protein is CASSLAQASTDTQYF.

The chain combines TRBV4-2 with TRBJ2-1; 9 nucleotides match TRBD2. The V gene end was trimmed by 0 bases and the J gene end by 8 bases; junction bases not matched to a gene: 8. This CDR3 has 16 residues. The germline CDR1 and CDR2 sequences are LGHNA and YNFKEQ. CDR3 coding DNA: TGTGCCAGCAGCCAAGAGAGTAGCGGGGGTTTCGATGAGCAGTTCTTC. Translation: CASSQESSGGFDEQFF.

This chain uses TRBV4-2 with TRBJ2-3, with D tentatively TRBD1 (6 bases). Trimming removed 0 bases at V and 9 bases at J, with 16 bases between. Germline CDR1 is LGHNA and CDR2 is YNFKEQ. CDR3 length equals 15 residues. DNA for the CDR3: TGTGCCAGCAGCCAAGATCTGGGACAACGAGACACGCAGTATTTT. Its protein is CASSQDLGQRDTQYF.

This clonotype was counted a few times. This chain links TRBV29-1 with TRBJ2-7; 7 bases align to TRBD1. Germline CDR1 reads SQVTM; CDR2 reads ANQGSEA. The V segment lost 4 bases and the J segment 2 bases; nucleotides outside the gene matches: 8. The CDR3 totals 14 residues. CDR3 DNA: TGCAGCGTTGTTGGAACCGGGACAGCCTACGAGCAGTACTTC. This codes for CSVVGTGTAYEQYF.

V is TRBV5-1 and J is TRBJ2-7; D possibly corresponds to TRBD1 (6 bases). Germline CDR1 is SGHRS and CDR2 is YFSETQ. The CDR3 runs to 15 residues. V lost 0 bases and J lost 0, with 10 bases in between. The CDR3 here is CASSLAGQSSYEQYF. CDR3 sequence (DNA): TGCGCCAGCAGCTTGGCCGGACAGAGCTCCTACGAGCAGTACTTC.

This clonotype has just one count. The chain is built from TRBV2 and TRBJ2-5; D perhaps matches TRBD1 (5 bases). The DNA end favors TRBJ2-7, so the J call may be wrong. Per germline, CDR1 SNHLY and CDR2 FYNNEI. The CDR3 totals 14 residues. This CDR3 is CASSDSYTLYEQYF. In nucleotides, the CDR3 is TGTGCCAGCAGCGACAGTTACACCCTCTACGAGCAGTACTTC.

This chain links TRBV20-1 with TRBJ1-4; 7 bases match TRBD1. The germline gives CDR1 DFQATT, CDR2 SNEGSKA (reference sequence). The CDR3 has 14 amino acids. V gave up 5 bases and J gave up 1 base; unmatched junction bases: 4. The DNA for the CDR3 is TGCAGTGCTTTCTACAGGGGAACTAATGAAAAACTGTTTTTT. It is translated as CSAFYRGTNEKLFF.

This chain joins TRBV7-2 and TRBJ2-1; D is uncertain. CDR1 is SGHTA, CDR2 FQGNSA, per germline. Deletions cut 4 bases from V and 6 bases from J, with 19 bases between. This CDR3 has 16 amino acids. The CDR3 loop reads CASSSYSLPIINEQFF. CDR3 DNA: TGTGCCAGCAGCTCCTACAGTCTCCCTATAATCAATGAGCAGTTCTTC.

DNA of the CDR3: TGTGCCAGCAGCGGAGGGGGCGGAAATCAGCCCCAGCATTTT. As protein: CASSGGGGNQPQHF. The chain uses TRBV9 and TRBJ1-5; 7 nucleotides line up with TRBD1. V was clipped by 3 bases and J by 4 bases; unmatched bases: 4. There are 14 residues in the CDR3. Germline-derived CDR1 and CDR2 are SGDLS and YYNGEE.

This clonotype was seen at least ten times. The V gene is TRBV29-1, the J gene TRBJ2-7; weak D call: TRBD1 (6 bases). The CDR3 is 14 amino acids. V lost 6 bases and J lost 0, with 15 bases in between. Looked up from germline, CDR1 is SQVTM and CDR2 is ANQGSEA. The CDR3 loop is CSVLDSENSYEQYF. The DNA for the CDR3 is TGCAGCGTCCTGGACAGTGAAAACTCCTACGAGCAGTACTTC.